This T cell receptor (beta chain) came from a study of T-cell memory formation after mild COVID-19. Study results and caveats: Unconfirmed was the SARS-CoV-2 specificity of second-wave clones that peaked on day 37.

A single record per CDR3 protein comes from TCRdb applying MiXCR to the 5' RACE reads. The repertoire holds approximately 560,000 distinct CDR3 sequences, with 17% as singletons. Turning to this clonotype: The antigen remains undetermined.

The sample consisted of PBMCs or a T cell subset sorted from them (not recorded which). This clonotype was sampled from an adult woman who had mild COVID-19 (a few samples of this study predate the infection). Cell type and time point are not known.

CDR3 DNA sequence: TGTGCCAGCACTTTCGTCGGTGAGGGCAATCAGCCCCAGCATTTT. Protein sequence: CASTFVGEGNQPQHF. The chain employs TRBV19 and TRBJ1-5; D is unresolved. The CDR3 totals 15 residues. Germline V gene sequence: CDR1 LNHDA, CDR2 SQIVND (reference sequence). V dropped 9 bases and J dropped 2 bases, with 17 bases sitting between them.